The source of this T cell receptor (beta chain) is a study of blood T cell repertoires in COVID-19. Study summary: Material from acute and convalescent COVID-19 was sourced from the United States, Italy and Spain. The cDNA or gDNA used as material had been derived from T cells, B-cell-depleted T cells, or PBMCs.

Original processing methods: Amplification of reference gene primers was used by the study to estimate nucleated cell counts. Assay used: immunoSEQ multiplex PCR; TCRdb lists only in-frame clones, some missing. From that table come the V and J calls and clone size; the DNA was used to work out D and trimming. This sample has about 21,000 clones, with 83% found just once. From germline, CDR1 is SGHNT and CDR2 YYREEE (reference sequence). CDR3 length: 14 residues. Trimming took 2 bases from V and 7 from J; bases not matched to a gene: 3. Material: peripheral blood. The source of this sequence is a human donor in a cohort sampled during active COVID-19. The J gene is TRBJ1-6, the V gene TRBV5-4; 7 nucleotides align to TRBD1. This chain's CDR3 is CASSFTGANSPLHF. For the CDR3, the DNA is TGTGCCAGCAGCTTTACAGGGGCCAATTCACCCCTCCACTTT.